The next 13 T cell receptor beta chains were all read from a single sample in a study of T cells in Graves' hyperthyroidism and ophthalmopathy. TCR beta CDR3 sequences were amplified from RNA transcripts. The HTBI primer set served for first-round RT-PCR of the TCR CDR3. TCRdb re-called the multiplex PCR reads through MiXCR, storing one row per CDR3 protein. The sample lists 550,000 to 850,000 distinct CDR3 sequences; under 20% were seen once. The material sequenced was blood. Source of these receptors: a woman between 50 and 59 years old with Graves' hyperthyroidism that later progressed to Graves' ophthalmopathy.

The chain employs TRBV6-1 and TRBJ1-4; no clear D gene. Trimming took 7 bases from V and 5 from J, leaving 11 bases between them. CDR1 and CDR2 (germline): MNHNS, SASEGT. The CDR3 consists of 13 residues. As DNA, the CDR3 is TGTGCCAGCACCGGGCAGCGGAATGAAAAACTGTTTTTT. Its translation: CASTGQRNEKLFF.

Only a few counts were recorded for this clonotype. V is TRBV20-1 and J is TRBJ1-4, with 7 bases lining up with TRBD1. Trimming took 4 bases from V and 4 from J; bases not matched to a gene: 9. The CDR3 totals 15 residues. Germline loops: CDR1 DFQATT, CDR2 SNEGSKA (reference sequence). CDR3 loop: CSATRGGRLNEKLFF. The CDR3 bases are TGCAGTGCTACGCGAGGGGGCAGACTTAATGAAAAACTGTTTTTT.

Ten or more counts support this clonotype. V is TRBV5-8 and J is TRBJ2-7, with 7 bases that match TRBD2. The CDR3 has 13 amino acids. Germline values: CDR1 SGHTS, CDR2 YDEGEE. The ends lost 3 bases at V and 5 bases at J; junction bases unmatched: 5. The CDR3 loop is CASSSRGVDEQYF. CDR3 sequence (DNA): TGTGCCAGCAGCTCCCGGGGGGTGGACGAGCAGTACTTC.

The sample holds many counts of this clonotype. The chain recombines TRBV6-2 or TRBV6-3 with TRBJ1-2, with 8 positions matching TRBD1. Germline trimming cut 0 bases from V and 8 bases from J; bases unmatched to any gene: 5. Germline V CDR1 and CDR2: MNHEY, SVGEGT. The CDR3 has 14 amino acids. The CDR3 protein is CASSYSGQGDGYTF. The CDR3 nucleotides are TGTGCCAGCAGTTACTCCGGACAGGGAGACGGCTACACCTTC.

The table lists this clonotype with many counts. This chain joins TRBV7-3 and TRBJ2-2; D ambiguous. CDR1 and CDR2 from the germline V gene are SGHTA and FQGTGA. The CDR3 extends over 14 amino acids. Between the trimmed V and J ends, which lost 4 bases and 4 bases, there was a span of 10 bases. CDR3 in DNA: TGTGCCAGCAGCTCGTTAGTCGGCACCGGGGAGCTGTTTTTT. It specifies CASSSLVGTGELFF.

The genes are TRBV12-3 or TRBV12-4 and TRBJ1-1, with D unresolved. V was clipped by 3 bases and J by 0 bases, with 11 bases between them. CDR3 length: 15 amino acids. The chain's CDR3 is CASSLETLVNTEAFF. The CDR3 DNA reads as TGTGCCAGCAGTTTGGAGACCCTGGTGAACACTGAAGCTTTCTTT.

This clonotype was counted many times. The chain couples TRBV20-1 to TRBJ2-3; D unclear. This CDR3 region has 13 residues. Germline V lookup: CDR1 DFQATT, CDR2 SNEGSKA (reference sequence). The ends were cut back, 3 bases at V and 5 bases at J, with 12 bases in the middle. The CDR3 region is CSASGRSGDTQYF. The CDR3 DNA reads TGCAGTGCTAGTGGTAGAAGTGGAGATACGCAGTATTTT.

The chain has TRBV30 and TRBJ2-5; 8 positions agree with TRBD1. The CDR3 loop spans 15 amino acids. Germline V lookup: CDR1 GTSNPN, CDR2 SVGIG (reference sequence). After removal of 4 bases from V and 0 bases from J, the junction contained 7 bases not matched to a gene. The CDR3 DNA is TGTGCCTGGACTCACGGGGACAGGTACCAAGAGACCCAGTACTTC. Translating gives CAWTHGDRYQETQYF.

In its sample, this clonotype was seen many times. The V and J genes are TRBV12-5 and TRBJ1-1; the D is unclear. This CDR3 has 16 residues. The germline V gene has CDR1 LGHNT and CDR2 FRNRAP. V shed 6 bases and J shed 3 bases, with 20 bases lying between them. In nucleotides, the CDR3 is TGTGCTAGTGGACCCGCTCGCGAGGGCTTCGACACTGAAGCTTTCTTT. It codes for CASGPAREGFDTEAFF.

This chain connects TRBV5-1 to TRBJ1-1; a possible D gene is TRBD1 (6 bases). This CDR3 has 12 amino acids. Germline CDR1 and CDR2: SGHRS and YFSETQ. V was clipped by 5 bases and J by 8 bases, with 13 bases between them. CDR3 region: CASRETGTEAFF. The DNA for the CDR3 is TGCGCCAGCAGGGAGACAGGTACGGAAGCTTTCTTT.

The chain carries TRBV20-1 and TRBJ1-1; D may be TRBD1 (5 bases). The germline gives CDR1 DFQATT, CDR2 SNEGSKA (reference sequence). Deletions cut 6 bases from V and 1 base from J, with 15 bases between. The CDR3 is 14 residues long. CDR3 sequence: CSARTDRQNTEAFF. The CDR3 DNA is TGCAGTGCGCGAACAGACAGACAGAACACTGAAGCTTTCTTT.

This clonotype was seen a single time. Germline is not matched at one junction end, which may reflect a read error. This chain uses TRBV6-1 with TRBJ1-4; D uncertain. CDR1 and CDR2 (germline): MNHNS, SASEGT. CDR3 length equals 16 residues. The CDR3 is CASSDWAGRENEQLFF. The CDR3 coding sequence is TGTGCCAGCAGTGATTGGGCGGGGAGGGAGAATGAACAACTGTTTTTT.

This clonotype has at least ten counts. The chain's CDR3 is CASSPSLAGGGNEQFF. As DNA, the CDR3 is TGTGCCAGCAGCCCGTCCCTGGCGGGGGGCGGCAATGAGCAGTTCTTC. The chain employs TRBV3-1 and TRBJ2-1; TRBD2 agrees at 8 bases. The CDR3 is 16 amino acids. The ends lost 4 bases at V and 6 bases at J; junction bases unmatched: 11. Germline assignment: CDR1 LGHDT and CDR2 YNNKEL (reference sequence).